This TCR beta chain originates from a study of OX40 agonist ivuxolimab in advanced cancers. The wider study: Patients were treated with intravenous ivuxolimab, dosed at 0.01 to 10 mg/kg and infused every 2 weeks. Dose-escalation patients' cancers were hepatocellular carcinoma, melanoma, renal cell or head and neck cancer. Age averaged about 66 years (range about 20 to 80), and roughly 80% were male.

A word on this clone: Its antigen is unknown.

Generated by immunoSEQ multiplex PCR, the TCRdb table keeps only in-frame clones and is missing some. The top ten hold about 5.2% of the sample, which has over 40,000 clones, about 85% seen once. Study-level points and caveats: Also present in some nonresponders was a low level of normalized T-cell clonal expansion.

Germline V gene lookup returns CDR1 SGHAT and CDR2 FQDESV (reference sequence). V lost 4 bases, J lost 6 bases, and 22 bases lay in between. This CDR3 is built from 17 residues. This receptor was identified in an adult with an advanced solid tumor such as melanoma, head and neck, liver or kidney cancer. The chain combines TRBV11-1 with TRBJ2-1; the D gene could be TRBD1 or TRBD2 (5 bases each). The source material was CD4+ or CD8+ T cells sorted from blood, sampled in a trial of the OX40 agonist ivuxolimab. CDR3 DNA: TGTGCCAGCAGCTCCAGCTCCCTTAAGGGGAGAATCAATGAGCAGTTCTTC. Protein product: CASSSSSLKGRINEQFF.